A single TCR beta chain is shown here with its context. Other DNA sequences of this sample code for an identical CDR3. Some clones are missing from TCRdb's copy, which holds only in-frame ones; the method was immunoSEQ multiplex PCR. The sample carries under 400,000 clones, 80% to 90% recorded once. V lost 1 base to trimming and J lost 4 bases, with 7 bases between them. Germline loops: CDR1 MGHRA, CDR2 YSYEKL. The CDR3 length is 14 residues. These data are taken from a study of cytomegalovirus exposure and HLA in healthy donors. The donors were members of the approximately 130-subject validation cohort (separate from the approximately 670-subject first cohort).

The chain employs TRBV4-1 and TRBJ2-2; TRBD1 might be the D (6 bases). The specimen was PBMCs. The clonotype originates from a woman aged 18-30 years in good health and CMV-seronegative. The CDR3 sequence is CASSQVGGTGELFF. CDR3 bases: TGCGCCAGCAGCCAAGTAGGGGGCACCGGGGAGCTGTTTTTT.